One and the same sample provided the 15 T cell receptor beta chains below, sequenced in a study of read filtering for tumor transcriptome and immune sequencing. From 300 to 400 ng of RNA, a library with molecular barcoded alpha/delta and beta/gamma adaptors was made. A single record per CDR3 protein comes from TCRdb applying MiXCR to the reads. The repertoire holds approximately 59,000 distinct CDR3 sequences, with 12% as singletons. Specimen: a population of CD138-negative cells sorted from bone marrow. The receptors originated from a donor aged 40 or older with multiple myeloma.

This clonotype was seen many times. The J gene is TRBJ1-1, the V gene TRBV6-6; no firm D call. CDR3 size: 15 residues. Germline CDR1 MNHNY, CDR2 SVGAGI (reference sequence). Trimming shortened V by 3 bases and J by 0 bases, and 11 bases separated the two germline ends. CDR3 nucleotide sequence: TGTGCCAGCAGTTATATCCCTTCGCTGAACACTGAAGCTTTCTTT. Amino acids: CASSYIPSLNTEAFF.

The sample holds a few counts of this clonotype. A much larger clone is a single base away; this may be a read error. This chain links TRBV20-1 with TRBJ2-1, with TRBD2 matching over 12 bases. The CDR3 is 16 residues long. Germline assignment: CDR1 DFQATT and CDR2 SNEGSKA (reference sequence). As DNA, the CDR3 is TGCAGTGCGGAGAAGCTAGCGGGGGGGCTAGACAATGGGCAGTTCTTC. It is translated as CSAEKLAGGLDNGQFF.

This clonotype occurred a few times. The rearrangement joins TRBV12-3 or TRBV12-4 to TRBJ1-3; D remains ambiguous. The CDR3 is made up of 13 amino acids. V was cut by 8 bases and J by 0 bases, with 8 bases left in between. CDR3 amino acids: CASELSSGNTIYF. The CDR3 nucleotides read TGTGCCAGCGAATTGAGCTCTGGAAACACCATATATTTT.

This clonotype was picked up a small number of times. The gene calls are TRBV6-1 and TRBJ1-5; D gene unclear. This CDR3 region has 11 residues. V was clipped by 10 bases and J by 6 bases, with 10 bases between them. CDR1 and CDR2 (germline): MNHNS, SASEGT. The CDR3: CATAAFQPQHF. The DNA for the CDR3 is TGTGCCACCGCTGCTTTTCAGCCCCAGCATTTT.

This clonotype was counted ten times or more. The chain recombines TRBV3-1 with TRBJ2-3; D is possibly TRBD1 (6 bases). Germline lookup yields CDR1 LGHDT and CDR2 YNNKEL (reference sequence). This CDR3 is built from 14 residues. Trimming took off 5 bases at V and 3 bases at J, with 12 bases between the two ends. This CDR3 is CASSKRDTTDTQYF. The CDR3 DNA is TGTGCCAGCAGCAAAAGGGACACTACAGATACGCAGTATTTT.

The chain carries TRBV7-6 and TRBJ2-7, with 9 bases aligning to TRBD1. V lost 3 bases to trimming and J lost 4 bases; unmatched junction nucleotides: 4. The CDR3 consists of 14 residues. Germline V gene data show CDR1 as SGHVS and CDR2 as FNYEAQ. This CDR3 reads CASSFVTGGYEQYF. CDR3 nucleotides: TGTGCCAGCAGCTTCGTGACAGGGGGGTACGAGCAGTACTTC.

The sample holds a few counts of this clonotype. Being one base from a much bigger clone, this may be a read error. The CDR3 region has the DNA TGTGCCACCCAACAGGGGAACACCGGGGAGCTGATTTTT. Protein sequence: CATQQGNTGELIF. This sequence joins TRBV7-9 and TRBJ2-2, with TRBD1 matching over 7 bases. This CDR3 has 13 amino acids. Germline V CDR1 and CDR2: SEHNR, FQNEAQ (reference sequence).

There are a few counts of this clonotype. Given a much more abundant clone one base away, this may be a read error. V is TRBV20-1 and J is TRBJ1-2; D is ambiguous. The V gene's germline CDR1 is DFQATT and CDR2 SNEGSKA (reference sequence). The CDR3 length is 13 residues. Trimming removed 3 bases at V and 1 base at J, with 9 bases between. The chain's CDR3 is CSASLVSNYGYTF. The CDR3 coding sequence is TGCAGTGCTAGCCTGGTCAGTAACTATGGCTACACCTTC.

This clonotype was seen ten or more times. The chain links TRBV7-2 to TRBJ2-4; D may match TRBD1 or TRBD2 (5 bases each). The V gene lost 2 bases and the J gene lost 12 bases, with 8 bases spanning the gap. CDR3 length: 11 amino acids. The germline CDR1 and CDR2 sequences are SGHTA and FQGNSA. CDR3 residues: CASSLWGNQYF. The CDR3, as DNA: TGTGCCAGCAGCTTATGGGGGAATCAGTACTTC.

This clonotype was recorded at least ten times. The chain employs TRBV5-6 and TRBJ2-5; D might be TRBD1 (7 bases). Germline V CDR1 and CDR2: SGHDT, YYEEEE. With 5 bases removed from V and 4 bases from J, the gap between germline ends came to 15 bases. The CDR3 has 14 residues. CDR3 protein: CASSSDRRGETQYF. The DNA for the CDR3 is TGTGCCAGCAGTTCGGACAGGCGGGGAGAGACCCAGTACTTC.

This clonotype was seen at least ten times. This chain joins TRBV2 and TRBJ2-1; D gene unclear. Trimming pared 7 bases from V and 3 bases from J, leaving 10 bases between. Germline values: CDR1 SNHLY, CDR2 FYNNEI. The CDR3 consists of 13 residues. The CDR3 loop is CASTREHYNEQFF. The CDR3 DNA reads as TGTGCCAGCACTAGGGAACACTACAATGAGCAGTTCTTC.

The chain joins TRBV7-6 to TRBJ2-5, with 10 bases identical to TRBD1. The CDR3 contains 16 residues. Germline CDR1 and CDR2: SGHVS and FNYEAQ. V lost 9 bases and J lost 7; bases outside the gene matches: 17. CDR3: CASAFLGADRGATQYF. The DNA for the CDR3 is TGTGCCAGTGCGTTTTTGGGGGCGGACAGGGGGGCGACCCAGTACTTC.

This clonotype was seen repeatedly, ten times or more. The chain recombines TRBV10-2 with TRBJ2-3; 8 bases are shared with TRBD1. The germline gives CDR1 WSHSY, CDR2 SAAADI. The junction had 8 bases not matched to a gene; V was cut back by 8 bases and J by 1 base. This CDR3 contains 15 residues. The CDR3 bases are TGCGCCAGCCAAGGACAGGGTGAGGGCACAGATACGCAGTATTTT. Translated, it gives CASQGQGEGTDTQYF.

This clonotype was detected ten times or more. This chain links TRBV29-1 with TRBJ1-4, with D hard to call. Germline loops: CDR1 SQVTM, CDR2 ANQGSEA. V shed 4 bases and J shed 3 bases, with 9 bases lying between them. CDR3 length: 13 residues. CDR3 protein: CSVVESPNEKLFF. The CDR3 DNA is TGCAGCGTTGTGGAGTCCCCTAATGAAAAACTGTTTTTT.

This clonotype was recorded at least ten times. The rearrangement joins TRBV7-6 to TRBJ2-5, with D perhaps TRBD2 (7 bases). Germline CDR1 and CDR2: SGHVS and FNYEAQ. The CDR3 runs 14 residues. The germline V and J ends were trimmed by 0 bases and 3 bases, with 8 bases remaining between them. CDR3 in DNA: TGTGCCAGCAGCTTAGCAGGGGGGGAAGAGACCCAGTACTTC. It codes for CASSLAGGEETQYF. Using reference TRBV7-6 and TRBJ2-5 for the parts outside the CDR3, the full variable domain is GAGVSQSPRYKVTKRGQDVALRCDPISGHVSLYWYRQALGQGPEFLTYFNYEAQQDKSGLPNDRFSAERPEGSISTLTIQRTEQRDSAMYRCASSLAGGEETQYFGPGTRLLVL.